This entry lists 15 T cell receptor beta chains sequenced from one sample in a study of blood T cell repertoires in COVID-19. Produced via immunoSEQ multiplex PCR; TCRdb's table is partial and in-frame only. The top ten clones hold about 2.7% of a sample with 180,000 or so clones, around 81% of them seen once. Sequenced input: peripheral blood. These receptors were obtained from a human donor with acute or convalescent COVID-19. The donor label of this sample is uncertain.

This clone was seen only a few times. The rearrangement links TRBV27 to TRBJ1-2; 10 bases align to TRBD1. V shed 6 bases and J 13 bases; nucleotides not matched to a gene: 11. From germline, CDR1 is MNHEY and CDR2 SMNVEV (reference sequence). This CDR3 is built from 13 residues. The CDR3 nucleotides read TGTGCCAGCAGCCTCAGACAGGGGGCGCAAAGCACCTTC. The encoded protein is CASSLRQGAQSTF.

This clone is a singleton in its sample. The J gene is TRBJ2-1, the V gene TRBV6-1; 11 bases are shared with TRBD1. V shed 2 bases, J shed 9 bases, and the junction held 15 bases outside the gene matches. The germline V gene has CDR1 MNHNS and CDR2 SASEGT. The CDR3 is 18 amino acids. CDR3 in amino acids: CASSETVVGQGAKVEQFF. The CDR3 bases are TGTGCCAGCAGTGAAACAGTAGTTGGACAGGGGGCGAAGGTTGAGCAGTTCTTC.

The rearrangement links TRBV14 to TRBJ2-3; D is perhaps TRBD1 (5 bases). V was clipped by 1 base and J by 3 bases, with 11 bases between them. The CDR3 is made up of 15 amino acids. Germline V CDR1 and CDR2: SGHDN, FVKESK. The CDR3 DNA reads TGTGCCAGCAGCCAAGGTGCAGGGCGAACAGATACGCAGTATTTT. It translates to CASSQGAGRTDTQYF.

The table lists this clone with a few counts. This rearrangement joins TRBV11-2 to TRBJ2-7; TRBD2 might be the D (6 bases). Germline CDR1 reads SGHAT; CDR2 reads FQNNGV. V lost 4 bases and J lost 0, with 19 bases in between. This CDR3 spans 17 amino acids. CDR3 in amino acids: CASSSPRGGNPSYEQYF. Written as DNA, the CDR3 is TGTGCCAGCAGCTCTCCGCGTGGGGGGAATCCCTCCTACGAGCAGTACTTC.

V is TRBV20-1 and J is TRBJ2-3; 11 positions agree with TRBD2. Germline V gene sequence: CDR1 DFQATT, CDR2 SNEGSKA (reference sequence). The CDR3 spans 13 residues. V gave up 3 bases and J gave up 6 bases; unmatched junction bases: 2. The CDR3 nucleotides read TGCAGTGCTAGTAGCGGGAGGGAGGATACGCAGTATTTT. It is translated as CSASSGREDTQYF.

This sequence joins TRBV18 and TRBJ1-2; D call uncertain. The ends were cut back, 6 bases at V and 4 bases at J, with 18 bases in the middle. From germline, CDR1 is KGHSH and CDR2 LQKENI. There are 15 residues in the CDR3. CDR3 coding DNA: TGTGCCAGCTCCTCCTCCGGGGTAGAGACCTATGGCTACACCTTC. The encoded protein is CASSSSGVETYGYTF.

V is TRBV3-1 (or the pseudogene TRBV3-2) and J is TRBJ2-3, with D uncertain. The CDR3 contains 13 residues. Germline V gene lookup returns CDR1 LGHDT and CDR2 YNNKEL (reference sequence). The V and J ends lost 3 bases and 0 bases respectively, with 4 bases between them. CDR3 sequence: CASSHGSTDTQYF. The CDR3 bases are TGTGCCAGCAGCCACGGTAGCACAGATACGCAGTATTTT.

This chain joins TRBV18 and TRBJ1-4; TRBD1 aligns across 7 bases. This CDR3 is built from 16 residues. V shed 6 bases, J shed 1 base, and the junction held 8 bases outside the gene matches. Germline V CDR1 and CDR2: KGHSH, LQKENI. CDR3 DNA sequence: TGTGCCAGCTCCCCGGACAGGAGGGGAACTAATGAAAAACTGTTTTTT. The encoded protein is CASSPDRRGTNEKLFF.

The genes are TRBV19 and TRBJ1-6, with D tentatively TRBD1 (6 bases). Germline V gene lookup returns CDR1 LNHDA and CDR2 SQIVND (reference sequence). The CDR3 spans 17 residues. Deletions cut 5 bases from V and 3 bases from J, with 17 bases between. CDR3 nucleotides: TGTGCCAGTAGTCCGCGGGCCGGGACAAACTATAATTCACCCCTCCACTTT. The encoded protein is CASSPRAGTNYNSPLHF.

This clone has a single count. The rearrangement joins TRBV3-1 (or the pseudogene TRBV3-2) to TRBJ1-5; D is uncertain. CDR3 length: 14 residues. Trimming took 0 bases from V and 4 from J, leaving 7 bases between them. The V gene's germline CDR1 is LGHDT and CDR2 YNNKEL (reference sequence). In nucleotides, the CDR3 is TGTGCCAGCAGCCAAGATGTGCGGAATCAGCCCCAGCATTTT. Its translation: CASSQDVRNQPQHF.

This chain uses TRBV7-3 with TRBJ1-1; D gene unclear. V dropped 2 bases and J dropped 0 bases, with 10 bases sitting between them. The CDR3 length is 15 residues. Germline V gives CDR1 SGHTA, CDR2 FQGTGA. As DNA, the CDR3 is TGTGCCAGCAGCTTAGAAGGCGGCATGAACACTGAAGCTTTCTTT. Residues: CASSLEGGMNTEAFF. Full variable domain (outside the CDR3, taken from reference TRBV7-3 and TRBJ1-1): GAGVSQTPSNKVTEKGKYVELRCDPISGHTALYWYRQSLGQGPEFLIYFQGTGAADDSGLPNDRFFAVRPEGSVSTLKIQRTERGDSAVYLCASSLEGGMNTEAFFGQGTRLTVV.

The rearrangement joins TRBV11-2 to TRBJ2-3, with D possibly matching TRBD1 (5 bases). Germline V gives CDR1 SGHAT, CDR2 FQNNGV. V lost 1 base, J lost 3 bases, and 11 bases lay in between. The CDR3 covers 15 residues. CDR3 sequence: CASSLVGARTDTQYF. The CDR3 coding sequence is TGTGCCAGCAGCTTAGTTGGGGCGCGGACAGATACGCAGTATTTT.

The genes are TRBV19 and TRBJ2-7; 10 bases match TRBD1. Germline trimming cut 5 bases from V and 1 base from J; bases unmatched to any gene: 2. Germline-derived CDR1 and CDR2 are LNHDA and SQIVND (reference sequence). The CDR3 covers 14 residues. The CDR3 protein is CASSRTGGSYEQYF. The CDR3 nucleotides read TGTGCCAGTAGTCGGACAGGGGGATCCTACGAGCAGTACTTC.

V usage is TRBV4-1 and J usage is TRBJ1-5; possible D gene TRBD1, 6 bases. V was pared by 1 base and J by 1 base, with 17 bases between. Germline CDR1 MGHRA, CDR2 YSYEKL. The CDR3 loop spans 18 amino acids. The DNA of the CDR3 is TGCGCCAGCAGCCAAGTCCGGGACACTCGACGGAGCAATCAGCCCCAGCATTTT. It yields the protein CASSQVRDTRRSNQPQHF.

The chain combines TRBV4-1 with TRBJ2-7, with 10 bases matching TRBD1. V shed 3 bases and J 2 bases; nucleotides not matched to a gene: 4. CDR1 is MGHRA, CDR2 YSYEKL, per germline. This CDR3 contains 15 residues. The CDR3 bases are TGCGCCAGCAGCCAGGGACAGGGGAATACCTACGAGCAGTACTTC. Translation gives CASSQGQGNTYEQYF.